This T cell receptor (beta chain) was sequenced in a study of T-cell reconstitution after alpha-beta-depleted transplantation in children. Unique molecular identifiers were incorporated during preparation of the TCRbeta library. Each CDR3 protein gets one entry after TCRdb re-called the PCR reads with MiXCR. The table has some 250,000 distinct CDR3 sequences, around 13% seen once; the top ten hold about 2.6%. CDR1 and CDR2 (germline): MDHEN, SYDVKM. The CDR3 is made up of 12 amino acids. Trimming cost V 4 bases and J 4 bases, with 2 bases left between them. This clonotype was recorded many times. The V and J genes are TRBV28 and TRBJ1-6; D is undetermined. The sample here was PBMCs from the stem cell graft donor, taken from the stem cell graft. The source of this sequence is a human donor who donated a stem cell graft to a child with acute lymphoblastic leukemia. The CDR3 is CASSYYNSPLHF. As DNA, the CDR3 is TGTGCCAGCAGTTATTATAATTCACCCCTCCACTTT.